A single sample is the source of the 23 T cell receptor beta chains below, sequenced in a study of blood T cells in healthy people across ages. Primers used in a second PCR of about 6 to 11 cycles were a sample-barcoded 5' primer and a J-beta primer mix. TCRdb re-called the 5' RACE reads with MiXCR, one entry per CDR3 protein. This table has approximately 800,000 distinct CDR3 sequences, over 45% appearing once. Sequenced sample: blood. The receptors here all came from a man between 25 and 39 years old in good health.

The chain is built from TRBV6-6 and TRBJ1-1; no clear D gene. The V end lost 8 bases, the J end lost 6 bases, and 13 bases lay between the germline ends. The CDR3 is 12 residues long. Per germline, CDR1 MNHNY and CDR2 SVGAGI (reference sequence). The DNA for the CDR3 is TGTGCCAGCGCAGTGTTCGGGGCTGAAGCTTTCTTT. This gives the protein CASAVFGAEAFF.

This clonotype was picked up a small number of times. This rearrangement joins TRBV29-1 to TRBJ2-3; TRBD1 agrees at 7 bases. Germline CDR1 reads SQVTM; CDR2 reads ANQGSEA. V lost 4 bases and J lost 2; bases outside the gene matches: 6. CDR3 length: 14 amino acids. CDR3 residues: CSVGETGFTDTQYF. CDR3 in DNA: TGCAGCGTTGGGGAGACAGGGTTCACAGATACGCAGTATTTT.

V gene TRBV20-1 combines with J gene TRBJ1-1; D gene unclear. The CDR3 spans 12 residues. The V end was cut by 1 base, the J end by 1 base, with 4 bases between. CDR1 and CDR2 from the germline V gene are DFQATT and SNEGSKA (reference sequence). The CDR3 is CSARVRNTEAFF. The CDR3 nucleotides are TGCAGTGCTAGAGTGCGGAACACTGAAGCTTTCTTT.

The chain is built from TRBV5-1 and TRBJ2-4; maybe TRBD2 (5 bases). Judging by the DNA end, TRBJ2-5 fits better; the J call may be wrong. The CDR3 length is 13 residues. Germline V CDR1 and CDR2: SGHRS, YFSETQ. This chain's CDR3 is CASSLPQRETQYF. As DNA, the CDR3 is TGCGCCAGCAGCTTGCCTCAGCGGGAGACCCAGTACTTC.

This clonotype appeared a single time. The gene calls are TRBV10-3 and TRBJ2-3, with D maybe TRBD1 (6 bases). The CDR3 totals 14 residues. Germline CDR1 ENHRY, CDR2 SYGVKD. V was trimmed by 6 bases and J by 5 bases, leaving 15 bases between them. Written as DNA, the CDR3 is TGTGCCATCAGGGCCAGCGAGGGGGAAGATACGCAGTATTTT. It encodes CAIRASEGEDTQYF.

The count of this clonotype is one. The chain links TRBV9 to TRBJ2-5; 8 bases map to TRBD2. Trimming took 3 bases from V and 4 from J; bases not matched to a gene: 2. This CDR3 contains 13 residues. Germline values: CDR1 SGDLS, CDR2 YYNGEE. This chain's CDR3 is CASSAGGSETQYF. CDR3 DNA: TGTGCCAGCAGCGCGGGGGGGTCAGAGACCCAGTACTTC.

A single count supports this clonotype. The chain carries TRBV12-5 and TRBJ2-1; 7 bases align to TRBD2. The J call may be wrong; the DNA end is better matched by TRBJ2-7. Germline-derived CDR1 and CDR2 are LGHNT and FRNRAP. The CDR3 spans 15 residues. For the CDR3, the DNA is TGTGCTAGTGGTTTGGTACTAGGGACTATCAATGAGCAGTACTTC. Encoded protein: CASGLVLGTINEQYF.

The V gene is TRBV18, the J gene TRBJ2-4; D is possibly TRBD1 or TRBD2 (5 bases each). This CDR3 is 13 amino acids long. From germline, CDR1 is KGHSH and CDR2 LQKENI. Trimming took 3 bases from V and 12 from J, leaving 15 bases between them. The chain's CDR3 is CASSPEVDITQYF. For the CDR3, the DNA is TGTGCCAGCTCACCGGAGGTGGACATAACTCAGTACTTC.

This clonotype was detected only a few times. This sequence joins TRBV29-1 and TRBJ2-5; no clear D. The CDR3 covers 11 residues. Germline loops: CDR1 SQVTM, CDR2 ANQGSEA. Trimming stripped 1 base from V and 5 bases from J, with 5 bases between. The CDR3 nucleotides read TGCAGCGTTGAAGTCCGTGAGACCCAGTACTTC. Translated, it gives CSVEVRETQYF.

This chain uses TRBV11-1 with TRBJ2-7; 8 nucleotides agree with TRBD2. CDR1 and CDR2 (germline): SGHAT, FQDESV (reference sequence). V gave up 5 bases and J gave up 1 base; unmatched junction bases: 10. The CDR3 contains 16 residues. The DNA of the CDR3 is TGTGCCAGCAGCGCTGTAGCGGGAACGAAGTCCTACGAGCAGTACTTC. Amino acid sequence: CASSAVAGTKSYEQYF.

This clonotype was detected only a few times. The chain uses TRBV10-3 and TRBJ1-2, with D possibly TRBD1 on 6 matching bases. This CDR3 comprises 13 residues. Germline CDR1 ENHRY, CDR2 SYGVKD. V was clipped by 6 bases and J by 2 bases, with 10 bases between them. Written as DNA, the CDR3 is TGTGCCATCAGACCCGGACAGAACTATGGCTACACCTTC. Its translation: CAIRPGQNYGYTF.

The V gene is TRBV13, the J gene TRBJ2-3, with 12 bases fitting TRBD2. The J segment lost 6 bases and the V segment lost 5 bases, leaving 9 bases of the junction unmatched. The CDR3 loop spans 16 amino acids. Germline loops: CDR1 PRHDT, CDR2 FYEKMQ (reference sequence). CDR3 sequence reads: CASSPPRTSGDDTQYF. The CDR3, as DNA: TGTGCCAGCAGCCCGCCCAGGACTAGCGGGGACGATACGCAGTATTTT.

The genes are TRBV4-3 and TRBJ2-7, with a tentative D call TRBD1 (6 bases). Trimming cost V 0 bases and J 4 bases, with 13 bases left between them. Germline V gene sequence: CDR1 LGHNA, CDR2 YSLEER. There are 15 residues in the CDR3. This chain's CDR3 is CASSQDPGQHYEQYF. CDR3 nucleotides: TGCGCCAGCAGCCAAGATCCAGGACAGCATTACGAGCAGTACTTC.

The rearrangement joins TRBV9 to TRBJ2-7, with 8 bases matching TRBD2. The trim removed 0 bases at V and 4 bases at J, leaving 6 bases unmatched. This CDR3 has 15 amino acids. In germline, CDR1 is SGDLS, CDR2 YYNGEE. The CDR3 nucleotides are TGTGCCAGCAGCGTAGCGGACGGGAGGGTTTACGAGCAGTACTTC. Translated, it gives CASSVADGRVYEQYF.

The chain links TRBV4-2 to TRBJ2-1, with a possible D match to TRBD2 (5 bases). Trimming stripped 0 bases from V and 7 bases from J, with 13 bases between. The CDR3 runs 15 residues. Germline values: CDR1 LGHNA, CDR2 YNFKEQ. The CDR3 reads CASSQESRGLNEQFF. The CDR3 bases are TGTGCCAGCAGCCAAGAAAGCCGAGGGTTGAATGAGCAGTTCTTC.

This clonotype was recorded many times. V usage is TRBV7-2 and J usage is TRBJ2-5, with D perhaps being TRBD1 or TRBD2 (5 bases each). The CDR3 has 14 amino acids. CDR1 SGHTA and CDR2 FQGNSA come from the germline V gene. Trimming pared 3 bases from V and 11 bases from J, leaving 19 bases between. CDR3 amino acids: CASSFTGTSIGQYF. The CDR3 nucleotides read TGTGCCAGCAGCTTTACCGGGACCTCAATCGGGCAGTACTTC.

CDR3 nucleotide sequence: TGTGCCAGCAGTCGCGGACAGGCCCATGGCTACACCTTC. Protein sequence: CASSRGQAHGYTF. The chain joins TRBV28 to TRBJ1-2; 7 nucleotides align to TRBD1. The ends lost 5 bases at V and 6 bases at J; junction bases unmatched: 6. This CDR3 contains 13 residues. Germline assignment: CDR1 MDHEN and CDR2 SYDVKM.

J is TRBJ1-1 and V is TRBV12-3 or TRBV12-4; D gene uncertain. The V gene lost 5 bases and the J gene lost 6 bases, with 13 bases spanning the gap. The CDR3 has 13 residues. The CDR3: CASSVFDAAEAFF. CDR3 bases: TGTGCCAGCAGTGTATTTGACGCGGCTGAAGCTTTCTTT.

This clonotype came up a few times. The chain combines TRBV9 with TRBJ2-1, with a tentative D call TRBD2 (6 bases). The germline V gene encodes CDR1 SGDLS and CDR2 YYNGEE. The CDR3 spans 15 residues. V shed 7 bases and J shed 1 base, with 15 bases lying between them. The CDR3 DNA reads TGTGCCAGCGGGCTGGGGGGAAGGTCCTACAATGAGCAGTTCTTC. This codes for CASGLGGRSYNEQFF.

The V gene is TRBV12-3 or TRBV12-4, the J gene TRBJ2-1; D is unclear. V was shortened by 0 bases and J by 0 bases, with 12 bases between the two germline ends. This CDR3 comprises 17 residues. The CDR3 nucleotides are TGTGCCAGCAGTTTAGCGGCCCACCCTGGCTCCTACAATGAGCAGTTCTTC. Translated, it gives CASSLAAHPGSYNEQFF.

In nucleotides, the CDR3 is TGTGCCAGCAGTTTTCGCGGGTCAACAACTAATGAAAAACTGTTTTTT. It specifies CASSFRGSTTNEKLFF. This rearrangement joins TRBV6-2 or TRBV6-3 to TRBJ1-4; D remains unclear. V was pared by 4 bases and J by 0 bases, with 12 bases between. This CDR3 is 16 amino acids long. Germline V gives CDR1 MNHEY, CDR2 SVGEGT.

V usage is TRBV27 and J usage is TRBJ1-2, with 9 bases identical to TRBD1. Per the germline V gene, CDR1 is MNHEY and CDR2 is SMNVEV (reference sequence). J gave up 8 bases and V 7 bases, and 8 bases lay outside the gene matches. This CDR3 region has 13 residues. CDR3 bases: TGTGCCAGCAAATTGGGGACAGGGCAGGGCTACACCTTC. Protein: CASKLGTGQGYTF.

A few counts support this clonotype. The chain carries TRBV20-1 and TRBJ2-7, with 11 bases fitting TRBD2. Germline CDR1 and CDR2: DFQATT and SNEGSKA (reference sequence). There are 17 residues in the CDR3. V lost 0 bases and J lost 1; bases outside the gene matches: 8. The CDR3 coding sequence is TGCAGTGCTAGAGAACTAGCGGGAGTAATTAGTTCCTACGAGCAGTACTTC. Protein: CSARELAGVISSYEQYF.